Following are 19 T cell receptor beta chains from one sample sequenced in a study of blood T cell repertoires in COVID-19. This table comes from immunoSEQ multiplex PCR, and its TCRdb copy is limited to in-frame clones, with some not included. Among over 250,000 clones listed, 75% to 90% were seen once. Sequencing was carried out using PBMCs or T cells enriched from blood (not recorded which). These receptors were collected from a woman between 18 and 29 years old who had recovered from COVID-19.

V and J are TRBV5-4 and TRBJ1-3; 7 bases agree with TRBD1. The CDR3 totals 15 residues. With 4 bases clipped from V and 4 bases from J, the junction kept 8 bases outside the gene matches. Germline CDR1 SGHNT, CDR2 YYREEE (reference sequence). The DNA of the CDR3 is TGTGCCAGCAGCGTTGACAGGGCGTCAGGAAACACCATATATTTT. Translated: CASSVDRASGNTIYF.

The chain links TRBV15 to TRBJ1-6; D might be TRBD1 (6 bases). The length of the CDR3 is 16 residues. Germline lookup yields CDR1 LNHNV and CDR2 YYDKDF (reference sequence). V was cut by 4 bases and J by 4 bases, with 14 bases left in between. CDR3 sequence (DNA): TGTGCCACCAGCATAACTGGGGGCATTTATAATTCACCCCTCCACTTT. Protein sequence: CATSITGGIYNSPLHF.

This clone was observed a single time. This rearrangement joins TRBV10-1 to TRBJ2-3, with D unclear. Germline loops: CDR1 WNHNN, CDR2 SYGVQD (reference sequence). This CDR3 has 14 amino acids. Trimming left V 3 bases short and J 2 bases short, with 9 bases between. The CDR3 coding sequence is TGCGCCAGCAGTGATCCCAGGAACACAGATACGCAGTATTTT. Its protein product is CASSDPRNTDTQYF.

J is TRBJ1-5 and V is TRBV5-6; no clear D. In germline, CDR1 is SGHDT, CDR2 YYEEEE. V was trimmed by 6 bases and J by 6 bases, leaving 10 bases between them. This CDR3 has 12 residues. The CDR3 DNA reads TGTGCCAGCACCTTTGGTAGTCAGCCCCAGCATTTT. It translates to CASTFGSQPQHF. Supplemented by reference TRBV5-6 and TRBJ1-5, the full variable domain reads DAGVTQSPTHLIKTRGQQVTLRCSPKSGHDTVSWYQQALGQGPQFIFQYYEEEERQRGNFPDRFSGHQFPNYSSELNVNALLLGDSALYLCASTFGSQPQHFGDGTRLSIL.

Concerning this clone: The junction does not match germline at one end; this may be a read error. The rearrangement links TRBV10-3 to TRBJ1-2; 9 bases agree with TRBD1. Germline lookup yields CDR1 ENHRY and CDR2 SYGVKD. This CDR3 region has 16 residues. CDR3 DNA sequence: TGTGCCATCAGCGAGTCCACAGGGGGCGAAGACTATGGCTACACCTTC. It specifies CAISESTGGEDYGYTF.

This sequence joins TRBV28 and TRBJ1-5; TRBD1 matches at 10 bases. In germline, CDR1 is MDHEN, CDR2 SYDVKM. The CDR3 is 13 residues long. V lost 6 bases to trimming and J lost 5 bases; unmatched junction nucleotides: 1. The DNA of the CDR3 is TGTGCCAGCAGGGGACAGGGGTATCAGCCCCAGCATTTT. Protein sequence: CASRGQGYQPQHF.

This CDR3 is CASSTPGQTLYGYTF. In DNA, the CDR3 is TGTGCCAGTAGTACCCCGGGACAGACCCTCTATGGCTACACCTTC. The genes are TRBV19 and TRBJ1-2; 7 positions match TRBD1. The CDR3 has 15 amino acids. Germline V gives CDR1 LNHDA, CDR2 SQIVND (reference sequence). Trimming removed 4 bases from V and 4 bases from J; junction bases left unmatched: 9.

V gene TRBV10-3 combines with J gene TRBJ1-1; 7 nucleotides agree with TRBD1. The CDR3 sequence is 12 residues long. The germline V gene has CDR1 ENHRY and CDR2 SYGVKD. With V trimmed by 10 bases and J by 5 bases, 7 bases remained unmatched. The CDR3 sequence: CATRTGRTEAFF. The CDR3 nucleotides are TGTGCCACCCGGACAGGCCGTACTGAAGCTTTCTTT.

The rearrangement joins TRBV15 to TRBJ2-2, with TRBD2 matching 12 bases. This CDR3 region has 15 residues. After removal of 8 bases from V and 7 bases from J, the junction contained 8 bases not matched to a gene. Germline CDR1 LNHNV, CDR2 YYDKDF (reference sequence). The CDR3 sequence is CATASGGAKIGELFF. For the CDR3, the DNA is TGTGCCACCGCTAGCGGGGGGGCCAAGATCGGGGAGCTGTTTTTT.

This clone came up a few times. V and J are TRBV12-3 or TRBV12-4 and TRBJ2-1; D not resolved. V was trimmed by 5 bases and J by 9 bases, leaving 8 bases between them. CDR3 length equals 11 residues. DNA of the CDR3: TGTGCCAGCAGTCTCGGTAGTGAGCAGTTCTTC. Its protein is CASSLGSEQFF.

The V and J genes are TRBV7-9 and TRBJ2-7; D gene ambiguous. CDR3 length equals 12 residues. Trimming took off 2 bases at V and 2 bases at J, with 4 bases between the two ends. Looked up from germline, CDR1 is SEHNR and CDR2 is FQNEAQ (reference sequence). The CDR3 here is CASSLNTYEQYF. The CDR3 DNA sequence: TGTGCCAGCAGCTTAAACACCTACGAGCAGTACTTC.

This chain uses TRBV15 with TRBJ2-7; possibly TRBD1 for D (6 bases). V shed 4 bases and J shed 1 base, with 8 bases lying between them. The CDR3 totals 13 residues. Germline lookup yields CDR1 LNHNV and CDR2 YYDKDF (reference sequence). The DNA of the CDR3 is TGTGCCACCAGCATAGACAGGTCCTACGAGCAGTACTTC. Protein sequence: CATSIDRSYEQYF.

The chain couples TRBV9 to TRBJ2-3; D may be TRBD2 (6 bases). Germline V gene sequence: CDR1 SGDLS, CDR2 YYNGEE. CDR3 length: 14 residues. With 0 bases removed from V and 5 bases from J, the gap between germline ends came to 10 bases. CDR3: CASSVALAQDTQYF. CDR3 DNA: TGTGCCAGCAGCGTAGCCCTAGCGCAAGATACGCAGTATTTT.

The V and J genes are TRBV19 and TRBJ2-4; possibly TRBD2 for D (6 bases). Deletions cut 8 bases from V and 0 bases from J, with 11 bases between. Germline CDR1 is LNHDA and CDR2 is SQIVND (reference sequence). The CDR3 is 14 amino acids. In DNA form, the CDR3 reads TGTGCCAGTTCAAAGCGGGTAGCCAAAAACATTCAGTACTTC. It yields the protein CASSKRVAKNIQYF.

The chain couples TRBV4-2 to TRBJ1-2; 7 nucleotides align to TRBD1. With V trimmed by 1 base and J by 6 bases, 8 bases remained unmatched. This CDR3 spans 15 amino acids. Germline CDR1 reads LGHNA; CDR2 reads YNFKEQ. CDR3 protein: CASSQAARRGDGYTF. The CDR3 region has the DNA TGTGCCAGCAGCCAAGCCGCGCGCAGGGGGGATGGCTACACCTTC.

The rearrangement links TRBV10-2 to TRBJ2-2; unclear D gene. V dropped 4 bases and J dropped 7 bases, with 7 bases sitting between them. Germline V lookup: CDR1 WSHSY, CDR2 SAAADI. The CDR3 has 12 residues. CDR3 in amino acids: CASSVSRGELFF. The CDR3 DNA reads TGCGCCAGCAGTGTTAGCCGCGGGGAGCTGTTTTTT.

This clone came up once. The CDR3 protein is CASSAERGVYNEQFF. The DNA for the CDR3 is TGTGCCAGTAGTGCCGAGCGGGGGGTCTACAATGAGCAGTTCTTC. The chain couples TRBV19 to TRBJ2-1; 9 positions match TRBD2. J was trimmed by 3 bases and V by 5 bases; bases with no gene match: 5. This CDR3 spans 15 amino acids. Per germline, CDR1 LNHDA and CDR2 SQIVND (reference sequence). Variable domain in full (rest from reference TRBV19 and TRBJ2-1): DGGITQSPKYLFRKEGQNVTLSCEQNLNHDAMYWYRQDPGQGLRLIYYSQIVNDFQKGDIAEGYSVSREKKESFPLTVTSAQKNPTAFYLCASSAERGVYNEQFFGPGTRLTVL.

The J gene is TRBJ2-2, the V gene TRBV5-1, with no clear D. CDR1 SGHRS and CDR2 YFSETQ come from the germline V gene. The germline V and J ends were trimmed by 0 bases and 5 bases, with 11 bases remaining between them. The CDR3 runs 15 residues. Here the CDR3 DNA reads TGCGCCAGCAGCTTGGCAGCCCCGGAGACCGGGGAGCTGTTTTTT. This gives the protein CASSLAAPETGELFF.

CDR3 in amino acids: CASSPPGEKETQYF. The CDR3, as DNA: TGTGCCAGCAGCCCCCCTGGAGAGAAAGAGACCCAGTACTTC. The V call is TRBV13, the J call TRBJ2-5; D gene unclear. The CDR3 is 14 residues long. Trimming stripped 5 bases from V and 3 bases from J, with 13 bases between. Germline V CDR1 and CDR2: PRHDT, FYEKMQ (reference sequence).